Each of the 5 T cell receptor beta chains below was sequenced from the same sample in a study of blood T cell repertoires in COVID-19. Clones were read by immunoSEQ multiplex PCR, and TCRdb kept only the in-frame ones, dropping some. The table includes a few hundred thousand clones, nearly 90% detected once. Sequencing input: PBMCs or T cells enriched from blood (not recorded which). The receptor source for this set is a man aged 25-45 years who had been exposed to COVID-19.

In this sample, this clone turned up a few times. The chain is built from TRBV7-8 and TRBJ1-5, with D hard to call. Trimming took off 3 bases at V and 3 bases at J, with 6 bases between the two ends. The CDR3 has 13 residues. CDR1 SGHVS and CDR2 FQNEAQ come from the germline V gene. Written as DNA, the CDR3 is TGTGCCAGCAGCTTCCAGGACAATCAGCCCCAGCATTTT. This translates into CASSFQDNQPQHF. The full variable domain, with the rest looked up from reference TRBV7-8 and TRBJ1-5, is GAGVSQSPRYKVAKRGQDVALRCDPISGHVSLFWYQQALGQGPEFLTYFQNEAQLDKSGLPSDRFFAERPEGSVSTLKIQRTQQEDSAVYLCASSFQDNQPQHFGDGTRLSIL.

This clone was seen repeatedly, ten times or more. The CDR3 spells CASSEGAGANVLTF. The CDR3 bases are TGTGCCAGCTCTGAGGGAGCTGGGGCCAACGTCCTGACTTTC. This sequence joins TRBV19 and TRBJ2-6; D is perhaps TRBD2 (5 bases). Per the germline V gene, CDR1 is LNHDA and CDR2 is SQIVND (reference sequence). Trimming took off 9 bases at V and 2 bases at J, with 11 bases between the two ends. This CDR3 spans 14 amino acids.

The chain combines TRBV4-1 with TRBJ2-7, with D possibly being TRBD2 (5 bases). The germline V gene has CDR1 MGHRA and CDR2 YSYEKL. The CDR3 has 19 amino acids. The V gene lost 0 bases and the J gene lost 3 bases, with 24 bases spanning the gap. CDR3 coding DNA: TGCGCCAGCAGCCAAGATGTGGGAAAACCGGGAAACCGGGGCTACGAGCAGTACTTC. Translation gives CASSQDVGKPGNRGYEQYF.

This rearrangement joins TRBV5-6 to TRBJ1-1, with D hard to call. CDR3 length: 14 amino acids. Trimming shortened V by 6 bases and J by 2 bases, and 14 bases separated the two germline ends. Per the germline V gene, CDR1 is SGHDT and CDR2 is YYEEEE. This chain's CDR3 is CASIDRGLNTEAFF. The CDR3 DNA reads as TGTGCCAGCATAGATCGGGGTCTAAACACTGAAGCTTTCTTT.

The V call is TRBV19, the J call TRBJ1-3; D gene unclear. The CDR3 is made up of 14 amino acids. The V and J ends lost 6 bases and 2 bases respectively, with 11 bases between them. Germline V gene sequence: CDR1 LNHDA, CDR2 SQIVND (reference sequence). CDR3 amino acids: CASRLGRTGNTIYF. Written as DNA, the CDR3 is TGTGCCAGTAGGCTGGGCAGGACTGGAAACACCATATATTTT.